A single sample is the source of the 10 T cell receptor beta chains below, sequenced in a study of blood T cell repertoires in COVID-19 (dated by TCRdb to about 2020). Libraries were constructed by the immunoSEQ multiplex PCR assay. TCRdb obtained this table from immuneACCESS and retained in-frame rearrangements with V and J assigned. These tables miss some clones; where compared with another copy, unresolved V genes account for less than half of the shortfall, and the remainder is unexplained. Counted in this sample were about 180,000 clones; 82% of them appeared once. Approximately 8.7% of the sample is held by the ten biggest clonotypes. The sample consisted of peripheral blood. Source of these receptors: a woman between 65 and 79 years old with acute or convalescent COVID-19.

The rearrangement uses TRBV6-1 and TRBJ1-1; D is uncertain. The CDR3 totals 12 residues. The V gene's germline CDR1 is MNHNS and CDR2 SASEGT. The V gene lost 2 bases and the J gene lost 7 bases, with 8 bases spanning the gap. The CDR3 is CASSELRGEAFF. The CDR3 coding sequence is TGTGCCAGCAGTGAATTACGGGGTGAAGCTTTCTTT.

The rearrangement joins TRBV11-2 to TRBJ1-4; TRBD1 matches at 9 bases. The V gene end was trimmed by 5 bases and the J gene end by 5 bases; junction bases not matched to a gene: 9. CDR3 size: 16 residues. Germline V gene data show CDR1 as SGHAT and CDR2 as FQNNGV. CDR3 sequence: CASSRGGTGSNEKLFF. The CDR3, as DNA: TGTGCCAGCAGCCGTGGCGGGACAGGGTCAAATGAAAAACTGTTTTTT.

This CDR3 is CASSLGSRLTSSEQYF. The CDR3 DNA reads as TGCGCCAGCAGCTTGGGATCTCGTTTGACTAGTTCCGAGCAGTACTTC. The gene calls are TRBV5-1 and TRBJ2-7; perhaps TRBD2 as D (6 bases). CDR1 SGHRS and CDR2 YFSETQ come from the germline V gene. The CDR3 spans 16 residues. V was cut by 0 bases and J by 6 bases, with 19 bases left in between. Full variable domain (missing parts from reference TRBV5-1 and TRBJ2-7): KAGVTQTPRYLIKTRGQQVTLSCSPISGHRSVSWYQQTPGQGLQFLFEYFSETQRNKGNFPGRFSGRQFSNSRSEMNVSTLELGDSALYLCASSLGSRLTSSEQYFGPGTRLTVT.

The chain links TRBV28 to TRBJ2-5; no definite D call. The CDR3 consists of 12 residues. The germline V gene has CDR1 MDHEN and CDR2 SYDVKM. V was shortened by 6 bases and J by 5 bases, with 10 bases between the two germline ends. The CDR3 nucleotides read TGTGCCAGCAGCCCCATCCGGGAGACCCAGTACTTC. Protein sequence: CASSPIRETQYF.

The gene calls are TRBV6-5 and TRBJ1-1; D is unclear. This CDR3 comprises 13 residues. Looked up from germline, CDR1 is MNHEY and CDR2 is SVGAGI. V dropped 3 bases and J dropped 4 bases, with 9 bases sitting between them. CDR3 protein: CASSYDMFTEAFF. CDR3 DNA sequence: TGTGCCAGCAGTTATGACATGTTCACTGAAGCTTTCTTT.

The chain uses TRBV2 and TRBJ2-4; 7 bases are shared with TRBD1. The germline V gene encodes CDR1 SNHLY and CDR2 FYNNEI. V lost 6 bases and J lost 8; bases outside the gene matches: 7. CDR3 size: 13 residues. CDR3 sequence (DNA): TGTGCCAGCAGCTACGACAGGGATGACATTCAGTACTTC. Translated: CASSYDRDDIQYF.

The V gene is TRBV6-5, the J gene TRBJ1-2; D gene uncertain. The CDR3 loop spans 15 amino acids. The V and J ends lost 7 bases and 0 bases respectively, with 15 bases between them. CDR1 and CDR2 (germline): MNHEY, SVGAGI. The CDR3 spells CASTRLPDSNYGYTF. As DNA, the CDR3 is TGTGCCAGCACCCGACTACCAGATTCTAACTATGGCTACACCTTC.

This chain connects TRBV7-9 to TRBJ2-5; 8 bases align to TRBD2. V shed 5 bases, J shed 10 bases, and the junction held 3 bases outside the gene matches. This CDR3 comprises 11 residues. The germline CDR1 and CDR2 sequences are SEHNR and FQNEAQ (reference sequence). CDR3 DNA: TGTGCCAGCAGCGCTGCGGGAGGCCAGTACTTC. It yields the protein CASSAAGGQYF.

This clone was seen only once. J is TRBJ1-1 and V is TRBV11-3; no reliable D call. The ends were cut back, 0 bases at V and 8 bases at J, with 7 bases in the middle. CDR1 SGHNT and CDR2 YENEEA come from the germline V gene. The CDR3 runs to 12 residues. This chain's CDR3 is CASSLDDREAFF. Here the CDR3 DNA reads TGTGCCAGCAGCTTAGATGATAGAGAAGCTTTCTTT.

The chain employs TRBV5-1 and TRBJ1-1; D unresolved. The CDR3 is made up of 13 amino acids. The germline V and J ends were trimmed by 0 bases and 5 bases, with 8 bases remaining between them. From germline, CDR1 is SGHRS and CDR2 YFSETQ. The CDR3 sequence is CASSLGRNTEAFF. The DNA of the CDR3 is TGCGCCAGCAGCTTGGGGAGGAATACTGAAGCTTTCTTT.